This TCR beta chain was sequenced for a study of beta chain features in type 1 diabetes. Overall study results and limits: Shorter TCRB CDR3s, moderately but significantly so, were found in Type 1 diabetes patients in all four CD4+ subsets.

The investigators reverse transcribed all of the isolated RNA, so they sequenced expressed TCRB transcripts. Clones were sequenced by immunoSEQ multiplex PCR, and TCRdb holds only the in-frame ones, with some missing. The sample consists of nearly 250,000 clones, roughly two thirds of them appearing once. As to this clone: Its specificity is not known.

Trimming removed 5 bases at V and 0 bases at J, with 11 bases between. Germline CDR1 reads SGHDN; CDR2 reads FVKESK. The CDR3 extends over 16 amino acids. Based on CD45RO/CCR7/CD25/CD127/CD95/CD27, CD4+ regulatory, stem cell-like memory, naive and central memory cells were sorted. The receptor was isolated from a man younger than 40 in good health. Sequencing used naive CD4+ T cells from blood. V and J are TRBV14 and TRBJ2-6; D unresolved. The CDR3 is CASSKGDNSGANVLTF. The CDR3 DNA is TGTGCCAGCAGCAAAGGAGATAACTCTGGGGCCAACGTCCTGACTTTC.